This T cell receptor beta chain was identified in a study of response to subunit inactivated influenza vaccine. A single record per CDR3 protein comes from TCRdb applying MiXCR to the RT-PCR reads. The data show about 620,000 distinct CDR3 sequences, over 9% seen once. Study-level points and caveats: There was a suggestion from the authors that each seasonal influenza vaccination recruits few new T cells.

V lost 5 bases to trimming and J lost 7 bases, with 15 bases between them. In germline, CDR1 is SEHNR, CDR2 FQNEAQ (reference sequence). The CDR3 covers 14 residues. About this clonotype: Its matching antigen is unknown.

These same data were also listed under a study on T cells expressing NK-cell markers. From that second work: A 5'RACE template switching approach incorporating UMIs was used to make TCR beta cDNA. Only alpha-beta TCR T cells were sorted in several experiments, using an anti-gamma-delta TCR antibody. Top CD8+ clonotypes included the dominant CD3+CD56+NKG2C+ clonotypes in six donors. Leadership of the CD3+CD56-NKG2C+ fraction also belonged to these clonotypes in several donors.

The genes are TRBV7-9 and TRBJ2-1; no reliable D call. This clonotype originated in a man aged 50 to 59 who received an inactivated influenza vaccine. Sequenced material: PBMCs from blood, taken on the day of vaccination. The CDR3 sequence: CASSRRPWENEQFF. The CDR3 DNA follows: TGTGCCAGCAGCCGAAGGCCCTGGGAAAATGAGCAGTTCTTC.